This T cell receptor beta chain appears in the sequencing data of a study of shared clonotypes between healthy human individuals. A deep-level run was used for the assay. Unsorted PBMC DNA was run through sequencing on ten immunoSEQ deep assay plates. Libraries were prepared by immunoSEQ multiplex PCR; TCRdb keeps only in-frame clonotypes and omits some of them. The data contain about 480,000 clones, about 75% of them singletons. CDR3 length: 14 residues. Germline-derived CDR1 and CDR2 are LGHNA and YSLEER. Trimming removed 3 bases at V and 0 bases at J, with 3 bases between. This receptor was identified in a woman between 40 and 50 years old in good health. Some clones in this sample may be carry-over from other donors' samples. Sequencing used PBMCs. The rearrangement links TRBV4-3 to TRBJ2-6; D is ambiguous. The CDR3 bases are TGCGCCAGCAGCCAGGACTCTGGGGCCAACGTCCTGACTTTC. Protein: CASSQDSGANVLTF.